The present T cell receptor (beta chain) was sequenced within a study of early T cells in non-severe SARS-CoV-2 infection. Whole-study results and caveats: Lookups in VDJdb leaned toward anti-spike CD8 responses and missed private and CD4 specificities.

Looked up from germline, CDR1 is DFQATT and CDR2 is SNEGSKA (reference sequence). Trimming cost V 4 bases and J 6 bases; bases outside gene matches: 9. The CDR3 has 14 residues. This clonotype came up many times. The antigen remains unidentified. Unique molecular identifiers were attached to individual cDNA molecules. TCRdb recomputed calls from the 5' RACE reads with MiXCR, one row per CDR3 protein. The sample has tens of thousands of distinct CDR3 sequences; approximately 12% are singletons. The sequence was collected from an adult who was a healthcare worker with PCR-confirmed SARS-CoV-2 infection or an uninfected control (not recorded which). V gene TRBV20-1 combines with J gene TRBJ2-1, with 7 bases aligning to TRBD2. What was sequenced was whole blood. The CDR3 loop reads CSAIREVRFNEQFF. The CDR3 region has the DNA TGCAGTGCTATCCGGGAGGTTCGGTTCAATGAGCAGTTCTTC.